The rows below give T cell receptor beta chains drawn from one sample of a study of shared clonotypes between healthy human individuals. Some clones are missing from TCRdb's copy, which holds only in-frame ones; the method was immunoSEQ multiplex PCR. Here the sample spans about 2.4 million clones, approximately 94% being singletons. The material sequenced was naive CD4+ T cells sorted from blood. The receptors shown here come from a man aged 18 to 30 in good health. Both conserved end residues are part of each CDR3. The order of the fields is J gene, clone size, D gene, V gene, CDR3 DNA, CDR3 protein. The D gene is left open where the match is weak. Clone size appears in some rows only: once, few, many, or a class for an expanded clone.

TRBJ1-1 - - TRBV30 TGTGCCTGGCTAAAGGTACGGCGCTTAGGGATGAACACTGAAGCTTTCTTT CAWLKVRRLGMNTEAFF
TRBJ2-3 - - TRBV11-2 TGTGCCAGCAGCTTAATAAGAGGGGGTTCTAGCACAGATACGCAGTATTTT CASSLIRGGSSTDTQYF
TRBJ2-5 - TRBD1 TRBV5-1 TGCGCCAGCAGCTCAGGGGGCCCCAGAGAGACCCAGTACTTC CASSSGGPRETQYF
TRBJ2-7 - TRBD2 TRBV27 TGTGCCAGCAGTTTAAGTCTAGCGGGAGACTACGAGCAGTACTTC CASSLSLAGDYEQYF
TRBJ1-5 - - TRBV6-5 TGTGCCAGCAGTTCCTCGGTAGGGAGCAATCAGCCCCAGCATTTT CASSSSVGSNQPQHF
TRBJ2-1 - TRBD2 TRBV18 TGTGCCAGCTCCGATCGGCTAGCGGGTAACAATGAGCAGTTCTTC CASSDRLAGNNEQFF
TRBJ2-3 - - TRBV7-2 TGTGCCAGCAGCTCGCAGGGTAGCGCCGATACGCAGTATTTT CASSSQGSADTQYF
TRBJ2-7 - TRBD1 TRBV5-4 TGTGCCAGCAGCTTGGGGGACAGGGGGCTCGGCGAGCAGTACTTC CASSLGDRGLGEQYF
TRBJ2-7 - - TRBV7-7 TGTGCTAGCAGCTTCCGCTCAGGGGTGGGCGAGCAGTACTTC CASSFRSGVGEQYF
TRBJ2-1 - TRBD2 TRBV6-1 TGTGCCAGCAAGGGGAGGGGCGCGGAGCAGTTCTTC CASKGRGAEQFF
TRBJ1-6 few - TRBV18 TGTGCCAGCTCACCGGCCAATTCACCCCTCCACTTT CASSPANSPLHF
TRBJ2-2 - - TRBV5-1 TGCGCCAGCAGCTTGGACACCTCGAACACCGGGGAGCTGTTTTTT CASSLDTSNTGELFF
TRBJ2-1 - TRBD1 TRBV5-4 TGTGCCAGCAGACTACCAGGGACAGACAATGAGCAGTTCTTC CASRLPGTDNEQFF
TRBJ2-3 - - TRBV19 TGTGCCAGTAGAGACGGCGGAATAAGGGCGGGGAGCACAGATACGCAGTATTTT CASRDGGIRAGSTDTQYF
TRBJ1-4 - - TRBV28 TGTGCCAGCAAAACAGGGCCCATGGATCCAAAACTGTTTTTT CASKTGPMDPKLFF
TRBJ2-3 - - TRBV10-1 TGCGCCAGCAGCGGGGACGCAAGTAGCACAGATACGCAGTATTTT CASSGDASSTDTQYF
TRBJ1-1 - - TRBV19 TGTGCCAGTAGTATAGAAGGGTCTGTGAACACTGAAGCTTTCTTT CASSIEGSVNTEAFF
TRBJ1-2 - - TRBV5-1 TGCGCCAGCAGCGCTCCCCAGGGCGACTATGGCTACACCTTC CASSAPQGDYGYTF
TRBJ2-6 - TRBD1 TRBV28 TGTGCCTCAGGGACAGGAGGCTCTGGGGCCAACGTCCTGACTTTC CASGTGGSGANVLTF
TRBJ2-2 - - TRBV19 TGTGCCAGTAGTATTTTGCACACCGGGGAGCTGTTTTTT CASSILHTGELFF
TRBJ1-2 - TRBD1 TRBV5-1 TGCGCCAGCAGCGGCCTGGACAGGGGTATGAAGACCTATGGCTACACCTTC CASSGLDRGMKTYGYTF
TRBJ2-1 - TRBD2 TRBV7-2 TGTGCCAGCAGCTTGGGACTAGCGGGAGAGCCGTTCTTC CASSLGLAGEPFF
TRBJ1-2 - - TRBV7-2 TGTGCCAGCAGGATTAATGGGGGCTACACCTTC CASRINGGYTF
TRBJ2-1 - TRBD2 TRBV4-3 TGCGCCAGCGGCCTAGCGGGATCCTACAATGAGCAGTTCTTC CASGLAGSYNEQFF
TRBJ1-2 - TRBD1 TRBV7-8 TGTGCCAGCAGCTGGACAGGGGGAGGAACTATCGGCTACACCTTC CASSWTGGGTIGYTF
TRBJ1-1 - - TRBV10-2 TGCGCCAGCAGTGATGGCGACAGCCAGCCTTTCTTT CASSDGDSQPFF